What follows are 3 T cell receptor beta chains derived from one specimen sequenced in a study of vaccination effects on CD4 cells after COVID-19. ViraFEST used viral peptide pools to expand antigen-specific CD4+ T cells before sequencing. Following an approximately eleven-day culture, CD4+ T cells were purified. Each participant was given two doses of one vaccine (BNT162b2 or mRNA-1273). The antigens for these receptors are not known. Sequenced by immunoSEQ multiplex PCR; TCRdb stores in-frame clones only, minus some. The data hold 67,000 or so clones, with approximately 81% observed a single time. The sample in question was CD4+ T cells from PBMCs cultured with HCoV-229E spike peptides, obtained after COVID-19 vaccination. The source is a human donor who received a COVID-19 vaccine.

The CDR3 DNA follows: TGTGCCAGCAGCAAGACATACCCTTTGGATGAGCAGTTCTTC. Amino acid sequence: CASSKTYPLDEQFF. The V and J genes are TRBV9 and TRBJ2-1; D gene ambiguous. The V end lost 4 bases, the J end lost 8 bases, and 16 bases lay between the germline ends. Per germline, CDR1 SGDLS and CDR2 YYNGEE. The CDR3 spans 14 residues. The variable domain in full, completed from reference TRBV9 and TRBJ2-1, reads DSGVTQTPKHLITATGQRVTLRCSPRSGDLSVYWYQQSLDQGLQFLIQYYNGEERAKGNILERFSAQQFPDLHSELNLSSLELGDSALYFCASSKTYPLDEQFFGPGTRLTVL.

CDR3 bases: TGTGCTAGTGGCCTTATGGGGGGCCAAGAGACCCAGTACTTC. The encoded protein is CASGLMGGQETQYF. The gene calls are TRBV12-5 and TRBJ2-5; tentative D call: TRBD2 (6 bases). The germline V and J ends were trimmed by 6 bases and 1 base, with 12 bases remaining between them. CDR1 and CDR2 (germline): LGHNT, FRNRAP. The CDR3 is made up of 14 amino acids.

This clone was seen a few times. The chain carries TRBV6-5 and TRBJ2-1; D gene uncertain. CDR3 size: 14 residues. The germline V gene has CDR1 MNHEY and CDR2 SVGAGI. Trimming took off 7 bases at V and 0 bases at J, with 10 bases between the two ends. The CDR3 DNA is TGTGCCAGCACTGCCTTGAGCTCCTACAATGAGCAGTTCTTC. Amino acids: CASTALSSYNEQFF.